Following are 14 T cell receptor beta chains from one sample sequenced in a study of blood T cell repertoires in COVID-19. TCRdb keeps only in-frame clones here, not all; method: immunoSEQ multiplex PCR. Of fewer than 400,000 clones in the sample, about 92% were seen once. The source material was PBMCs or T cells enriched from blood (not recorded which). The receptors come from a woman in her twenties or thirties who had recovered from COVID-19.

J is TRBJ2-2 and V is TRBV24-1, with D perhaps TRBD1 (5 bases). CDR1 is KGHDR, CDR2 SFDVKD, per germline. CDR3 size: 14 residues. Trimming shortened V by 1 base and J by 7 bases, and 9 bases separated the two germline ends. Here the CDR3 reads CATSDLRGNGELFF. The CDR3 bases are TGTGCCACCAGTGATTTAAGGGGAAACGGGGAGCTGTTTTTT.

This sequence joins TRBV4-2 and TRBJ2-7, with 10 nucleotides matching TRBD2. The CDR3 length is 13 residues. J lost 3 bases, V lost 5 bases, and 1 base had no gene match. The V gene's germline CDR1 is LGHNA and CDR2 YNFKEQ. The CDR3 loop reads CASSSSGSYEQYF. The CDR3 nucleotides are TGTGCCAGCAGCTCTAGCGGGAGCTACGAGCAGTACTTC.

This chain links TRBV6-5 with TRBJ2-5; TRBD1 matches 9 bases. CDR3 length: 13 amino acids. From germline, CDR1 is MNHEY and CDR2 SVGAGI. V lost 5 bases to trimming and J lost 4 bases; unmatched junction nucleotides: 2. The CDR3 region is CASSPTGGETQYF. The CDR3 DNA reads TGTGCCAGCAGTCCGACAGGGGGAGAGACCCAGTACTTC.

There are a few counts of this clone. The chain combines TRBV6-2 or TRBV6-3 with TRBJ2-7; 7 nucleotides align to TRBD1. V lost 2 bases, J lost 2 bases, and 6 bases stayed unmatched. The CDR3 length is 15 residues. CDR1 and CDR2 from the germline V gene are MNHEY and SVGEGT. The CDR3 sequence is CASSYRGTATYEQYF. The CDR3 DNA reads TGTGCCAGCAGTTACAGGGGGACAGCAACCTACGAGCAGTACTTC.

V is TRBV2 and J is TRBJ1-2; maybe TRBD1 (6 bases). This CDR3 spans 15 amino acids. Trimming left V 1 base short and J 5 bases short, with 14 bases between. Per the germline V gene, CDR1 is SNHLY and CDR2 is FYNNEI. CDR3 in DNA: TGTGCCAGCAGTGAAGGGGTCAGGGGCCTTTATGGCTACACCTTC. Translated, it gives CASSEGVRGLYGYTF.

The chain has TRBV4-2 and TRBJ2-1; D remains ambiguous. The V and J ends lost 4 bases and 2 bases respectively, with 9 bases between them. This CDR3 region has 14 residues. The germline gives CDR1 LGHNA, CDR2 YNFKEQ. The CDR3 loop reads CASSRDAAYNEQFF. The CDR3 DNA follows: TGTGCCAGCAGCCGCGATGCGGCCTACAATGAGCAGTTCTTC.

This clone was seen once. This chain links TRBV7-9 with TRBJ2-7, with TRBD1 matching 7 bases. The CDR3 has 14 amino acids. V dropped 5 bases and J dropped 5; count of bases not matched to a gene: 9. Germline V lookup: CDR1 SEHNR, CDR2 FQNEAQ (reference sequence). CDR3 nucleotides: TGTGCCAGCAGCCCAGACAGGGCGTCGGACGAGCAGTACTTC. It codes for CASSPDRASDEQYF.

The V call is TRBV6-1, the J call TRBJ1-5, with D tentatively TRBD1 (6 bases). The ends were cut back, 3 bases at V and 2 bases at J, with 8 bases in the middle. CDR3 length: 14 residues. Germline CDR1 MNHNS, CDR2 SASEGT. The CDR3 nucleotides are TGTGCCAGCAGTGAGAAGGGGGGCAATCAGCCCCAGCATTTT. It specifies CASSEKGGNQPQHF.

The rearrangement links TRBV4-3 to TRBJ2-3; 10 bases are shared with TRBD1. CDR1 is LGHNA, CDR2 YSLEER, per germline. The CDR3 is 16 amino acids. Trimming cost V 4 bases and J 2 bases; bases outside gene matches: 6. The CDR3 bases are TGCGCCAGCAGCCTCGACAGGGGGCTAACCACAGATACGCAGTATTTT. It yields the protein CASSLDRGLTTDTQYF.

The chain recombines TRBV6-2 or TRBV6-3 with TRBJ2-5; possibly TRBD1 for D (6 bases). CDR3 length: 15 amino acids. The germline CDR1 and CDR2 sequences are MNHEY and SVGEGT. V lost 0 bases and J lost 1, with 9 bases in between. The CDR3 DNA sequence: TGTGCCAGCAGTTACTCGTGGACAGCCCAAGAGACCCAGTACTTC. Translating it yields CASSYSWTAQETQYF.

The chain uses TRBV11-3 and TRBJ2-7; D is uncertain. V lost 5 bases and J 0 bases, leaving 14 bases between the germline ends. Per the germline V gene, CDR1 is SGHNT and CDR2 is YENEEA. The CDR3 is made up of 15 amino acids. In DNA form, the CDR3 reads TGTGCCAGCAGCCCTACAGCCTCAAGCTCCTACGAGCAGTACTTC. It encodes CASSPTASSSYEQYF.

The chain couples TRBV7-2 to TRBJ2-2; 8 positions agree with TRBD2. The germline V gene encodes CDR1 SGHTA and CDR2 FQGNSA. V was pared by 5 bases and J by 6 bases, with 5 bases of the junction left unmatched. The CDR3 totals 14 residues. For the CDR3, the DNA is TGTGCCAGCAGCCCGACTAGCGCAGCCGGGGAGCTGTTTTTT. It codes for CASSPTSAAGELFF.

The chain combines TRBV11-1 with TRBJ2-5; the D gene is possibly TRBD2 (6 bases). Trimming removed 5 bases from V and 5 bases from J, with 15 bases in between. Germline loops: CDR1 SGHAT, CDR2 FQDESV (reference sequence). CDR3 length: 14 residues. CDR3 region: CASSPGGVGETQYF. In DNA, the CDR3 is TGTGCCAGCAGCCCAGGAGGGGTCGGGGAGACCCAGTACTTC.

This chain joins TRBV19 and TRBJ1-5, with a weak D call TRBD1 (5 bases). This CDR3 spans 15 amino acids. V was clipped by 0 bases and J by 7 bases, with 13 bases between them. Germline CDR1 is LNHDA and CDR2 is SQIVND (reference sequence). CDR3 protein: CASSIEHRLAQPQHF. The CDR3 nucleotides read TGTGCCAGTAGTATAGAGCACAGGCTGGCACAGCCCCAGCATTTT. The whole variable domain, filled in from reference TRBV19 and TRBJ1-5, reads DGGITQSPKYLFRKEGQNVTLSCEQNLNHDAMYWYRQDPGQGLRLIYYSQIVNDFQKGDIAEGYSVSREKKESFPLTVTSAQKNPTAFYLCASSIEHRLAQPQHFGDGTRLSIL.